The subject of this entry is one TCR beta chain. Its antigen is still unknown. In germline, CDR1 is MNHNY, CDR2 SVGAGI (reference sequence). There are 14 residues in the CDR3. The V end lost 1 base, the J end lost 1 base, and 8 bases lay between the germline ends. This sample was taken from a study of OX40 agonist ivuxolimab in advanced cancers. Background on the study: Patient treatment consisted of intravenous ivuxolimab administration every 2 weeks at 0.01 to 10 mg/kg. Patients were around 83% male with ages about 20 to 79, mean 60.

This table comes from immunoSEQ multiplex PCR, and its TCRdb copy is limited to in-frame clones, with some not included. The sample gives some 55,000 clones, just under 80% of which show up once; around 2.5% is in the top ten. Patients were ruled out by autoimmune disease history or systemic immunosuppression. Study findings and constraints: At 0.1 to 3.0 mg/kg, clonal expansion of CD4+ and CD8+ blood T cells had occurred by week 6.

This clonotype originated in an adult with an advanced solid tumor such as melanoma, head and neck, liver or kidney cancer. The sample here was CD4+ or CD8+ T cells sorted from blood, taken in a trial of the OX40 agonist ivuxolimab. The chain links TRBV6-6 to TRBJ2-7; D is unclear. CDR3 loop: CASSYLSSSYEQYF. The CDR3 DNA is TGTGCCAGCAGTTACTTGTCCTCTTCCTACGAGCAGTACTTC.